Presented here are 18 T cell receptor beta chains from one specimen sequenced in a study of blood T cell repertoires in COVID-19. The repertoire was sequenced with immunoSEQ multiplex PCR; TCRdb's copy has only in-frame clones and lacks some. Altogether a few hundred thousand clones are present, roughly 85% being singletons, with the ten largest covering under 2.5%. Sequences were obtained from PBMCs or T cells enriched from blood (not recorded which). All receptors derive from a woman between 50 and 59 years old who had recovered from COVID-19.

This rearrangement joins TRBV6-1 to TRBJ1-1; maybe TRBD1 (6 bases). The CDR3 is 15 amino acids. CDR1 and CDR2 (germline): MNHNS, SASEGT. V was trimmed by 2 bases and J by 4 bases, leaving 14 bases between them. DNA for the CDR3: TGTGCCAGCAGTGAATTACAGGGTGTCGGCACTGAAGCTTTCTTT. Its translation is CASSELQGVGTEAFF.

Written as DNA, the CDR3 is TGTGCCAGCAGTTCTTGGACAGCTAACTATGGCTACACCTTC. This sequence encodes CASSSWTANYGYTF. The chain carries TRBV6-5 and TRBJ1-2; possibly TRBD1 for D (6 bases). This CDR3 comprises 14 residues. V was shortened by 4 bases and J by 0 bases, with 9 bases between the two germline ends. The germline V gene encodes CDR1 MNHEY and CDR2 SVGAGI.

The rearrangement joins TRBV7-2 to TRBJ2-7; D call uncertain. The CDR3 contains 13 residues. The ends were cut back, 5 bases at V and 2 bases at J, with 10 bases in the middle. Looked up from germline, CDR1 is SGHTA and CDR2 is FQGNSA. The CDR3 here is CASSPDMTYEQYF. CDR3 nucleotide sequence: TGTGCCAGCAGCCCCGACATGACCTACGAGCAGTACTTC.

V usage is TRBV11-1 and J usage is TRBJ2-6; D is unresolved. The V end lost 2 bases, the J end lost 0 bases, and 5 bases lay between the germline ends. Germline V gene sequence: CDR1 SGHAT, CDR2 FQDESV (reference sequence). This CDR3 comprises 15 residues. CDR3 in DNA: TGTGCCAGCAGCTTACTCCTCTCTGGGGCCAACGTCCTGACTTTC. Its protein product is CASSLLLSGANVLTF.

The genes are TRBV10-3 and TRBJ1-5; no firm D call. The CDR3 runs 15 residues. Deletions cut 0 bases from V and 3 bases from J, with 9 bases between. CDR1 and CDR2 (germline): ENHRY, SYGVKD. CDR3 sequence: CAISESFPVNQPQHF. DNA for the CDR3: TGTGCCATCAGTGAGTCTTTCCCAGTCAATCAGCCCCAGCATTTT.

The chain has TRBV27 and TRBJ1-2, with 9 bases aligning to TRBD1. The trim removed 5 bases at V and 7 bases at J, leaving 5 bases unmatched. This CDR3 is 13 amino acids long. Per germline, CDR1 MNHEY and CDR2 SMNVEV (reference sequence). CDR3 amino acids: CASSPTGGFGYTF. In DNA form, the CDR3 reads TGTGCCAGCAGTCCAACAGGGGGCTTTGGCTACACCTTC.

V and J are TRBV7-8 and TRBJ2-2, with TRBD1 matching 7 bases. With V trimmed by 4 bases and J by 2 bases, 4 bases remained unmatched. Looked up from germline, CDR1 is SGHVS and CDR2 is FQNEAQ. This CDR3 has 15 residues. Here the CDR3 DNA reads TGTGCCAGCAGCTACCGGGACAGAAACACCGGGGAGCTGTTTTTT. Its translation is CASSYRDRNTGELFF.

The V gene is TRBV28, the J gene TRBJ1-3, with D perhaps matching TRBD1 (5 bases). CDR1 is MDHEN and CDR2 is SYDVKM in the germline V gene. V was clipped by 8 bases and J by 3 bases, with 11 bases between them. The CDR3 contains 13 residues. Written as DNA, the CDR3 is TGTGCCAGCCGGGGGGGAGGTGGAAACACCATATATTTT. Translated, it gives CASRGGGGNTIYF.

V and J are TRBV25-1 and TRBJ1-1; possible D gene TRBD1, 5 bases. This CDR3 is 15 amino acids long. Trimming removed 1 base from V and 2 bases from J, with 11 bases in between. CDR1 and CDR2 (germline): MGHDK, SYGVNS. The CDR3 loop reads CASSESGGGNTEAFF. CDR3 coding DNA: TGTGCCAGCAGTGAATCCGGGGGAGGCAACACTGAAGCTTTCTTT.

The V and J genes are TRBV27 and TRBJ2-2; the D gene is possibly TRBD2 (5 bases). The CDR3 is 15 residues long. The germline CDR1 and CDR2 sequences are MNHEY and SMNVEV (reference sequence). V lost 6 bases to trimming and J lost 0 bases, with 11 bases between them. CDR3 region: CASSLGGPNTGELFF. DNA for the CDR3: TGTGCCAGCAGCCTCGGAGGTCCGAACACCGGGGAGCTGTTTTTT.

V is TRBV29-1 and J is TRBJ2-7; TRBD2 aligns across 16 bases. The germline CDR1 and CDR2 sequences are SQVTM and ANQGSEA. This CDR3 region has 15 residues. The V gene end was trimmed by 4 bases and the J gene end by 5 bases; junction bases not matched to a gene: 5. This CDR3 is CSVAGTSGRAHEQYF. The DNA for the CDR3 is TGCAGCGTTGCCGGGACTAGCGGGAGGGCCCACGAGCAGTACTTC.

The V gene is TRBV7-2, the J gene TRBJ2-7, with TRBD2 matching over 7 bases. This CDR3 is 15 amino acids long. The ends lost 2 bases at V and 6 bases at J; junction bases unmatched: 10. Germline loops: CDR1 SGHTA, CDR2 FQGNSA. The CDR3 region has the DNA TGTGCCAGCAGCTTACGGCGGGAGCTTATAGTCGAGCAGTACTTC. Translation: CASSLRRELIVEQYF.

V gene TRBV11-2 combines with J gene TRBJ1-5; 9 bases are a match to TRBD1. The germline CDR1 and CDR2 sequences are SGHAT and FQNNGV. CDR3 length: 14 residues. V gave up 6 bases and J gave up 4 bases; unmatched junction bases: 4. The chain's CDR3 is CASRTGGENQPQHF. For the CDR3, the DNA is TGTGCCAGCAGAACAGGGGGCGAGAATCAGCCCCAGCATTTT.

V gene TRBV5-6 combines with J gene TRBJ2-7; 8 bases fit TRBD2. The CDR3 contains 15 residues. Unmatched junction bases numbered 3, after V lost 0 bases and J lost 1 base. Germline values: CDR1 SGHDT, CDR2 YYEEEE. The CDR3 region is CASSLGAGVSYEQYF. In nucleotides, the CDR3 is TGTGCCAGCAGCTTGGGAGCGGGAGTTTCCTACGAGCAGTACTTC.

This CDR3 is CASSVTGQVAEAFF. The CDR3 DNA reads as TGTGCCAGCAGCGTAACGGGACAGGTCGCTGAAGCTTTCTTT. This chain joins TRBV9 and TRBJ1-1, with 8 bases identical to TRBD1. The CDR3 is made up of 14 amino acids. V trimming: 1 base; J trimming: 6 bases; junction bases outside the gene matches: 5. Germline V CDR1 and CDR2: SGDLS, YYNGEE.

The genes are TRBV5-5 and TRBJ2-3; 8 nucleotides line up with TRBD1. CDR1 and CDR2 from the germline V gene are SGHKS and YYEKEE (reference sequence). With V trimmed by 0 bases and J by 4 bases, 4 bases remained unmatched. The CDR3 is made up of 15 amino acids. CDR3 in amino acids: CASSLGQGTADTQYF. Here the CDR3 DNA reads TGTGCCAGCAGCTTGGGACAGGGGACGGCAGATACGCAGTATTTT.

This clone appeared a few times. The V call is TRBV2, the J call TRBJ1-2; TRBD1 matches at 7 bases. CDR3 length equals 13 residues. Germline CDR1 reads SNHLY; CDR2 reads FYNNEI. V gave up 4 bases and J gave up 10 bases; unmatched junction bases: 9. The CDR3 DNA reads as TGTGCCAGCAGTGGGGATATCAGGGGGTTCTACACCTTC. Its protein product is CASSGDIRGFYTF.

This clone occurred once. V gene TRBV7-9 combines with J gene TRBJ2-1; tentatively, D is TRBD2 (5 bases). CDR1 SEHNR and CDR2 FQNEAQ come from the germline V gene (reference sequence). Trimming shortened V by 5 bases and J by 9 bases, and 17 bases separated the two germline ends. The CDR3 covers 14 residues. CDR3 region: CASSVVRGSAEQFF. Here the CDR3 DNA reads TGTGCCAGCAGCGTGGTGCGCGGGTCCGCTGAGCAGTTCTTC.